The present TCR beta chain was sequenced within a study of T cells in Graves' hyperthyroidism and ophthalmopathy. Study details: Prior to any treatment, at the point of initial diagnosis, peripheral blood was collected.

Orbital computed tomography and thyroid ultrasound, together with serum TRAb and thyroxine and clinical symptoms, were used for diagnoses. The blood sample dates from first hyperthyroidism diagnosis, preceding any ophthalmopathy symptoms. Cells are PBMCs isolated from around 9.4 ml of fresh blood. Germline V lookup: CDR1 MNHNS, CDR2 SASEGT. The CDR3 runs 13 residues. This clonotype was observed a few times. RNA transcripts yielded amplified TCR beta CDR3 regions. A first-round RT-PCR of the TCR CDR3 used the HTBI primer set. TCRdb re-analysed the multiplex PCR reads in MiXCR, keeping a single row per CDR3 protein. The sample includes 300,000 to 450,000 distinct CDR3 sequences, about a sixth seen only once; the top ten take around a third.

The sequence was collected from a woman aged 25 to 39 with Graves' hyperthyroidism that later progressed to Graves' ophthalmopathy. The chain links TRBV6-1 to TRBJ1-1; unclear D gene. Material: blood. The DNA for the CDR3 is TGTGTAACGTCCGTACCCATGAACACTGAAGCTTTCTTT. Protein: CVTSVPMNTEAFF.